This passage covers 16 T cell receptor beta chains from one sample sequenced in a study of blood T cell repertoires in COVID-19 (dated by TCRdb to between 2020 and 2021). Libraries were made using the immunoSEQ multiplex PCR assay. This is the immuneACCESS table as TCRdb keeps it, with only in-frame sequences that have V and J called. A part of the clones is gone; compared with another copy, unresolved V genes explain less than half, and the rest is unexplained. This sample holds 250,000 to 350,000 clones; 88% were observed only once. Together, the top ten hold roughly 10% of the sample. Sequencing was carried out using peripheral blood. The receptors were gathered from a woman under 40 with COVID-19, enrolled during active disease.

J is TRBJ2-5 and V is TRBV2; D gene unclear. CDR1 is SNHLY, CDR2 FYNNEI, per germline. The CDR3 extends over 13 amino acids. The ends were cut back, 3 bases at V and 2 bases at J, with 7 bases in the middle. CDR3 coding DNA: TGTGCCAGCAGTGAGTACGAGCAAGAGACCCAGTACTTC. This translates into CASSEYEQETQYF.

Worth noting for this clone: The sample has other DNA sequences that encode this CDR3 too. The V and J genes are TRBV5-1 and TRBJ2-7; D may be TRBD1 (6 bases). The CDR3 spans 12 residues. The V end was cut by 3 bases, the J end by 4 bases, with 8 bases between. CDR1 is SGHRS and CDR2 is YFSETQ in the germline V gene. CDR3 nucleotides: TGCGCCAGCAGCTCACAGGGTTACGAGCAGTACTTC. This sequence encodes CASSSQGYEQYF.

V and J are TRBV10-3 and TRBJ1-5; TRBD1 matches at 7 bases. Per germline, CDR1 ENHRY and CDR2 SYGVKD. J lost 7 bases, V lost 0 bases, and 6 bases had no gene match. The CDR3 runs to 15 residues. CDR3 DNA: TGTGCCATCAGTGAGTCTTTAGGGGGCCGACAGCCCCAGCATTTT. Translating gives CAISESLGGRQPQHF.

The V call is TRBV7-2, the J call TRBJ1-2, with D hard to call. The CDR3 totals 13 residues. Germline CDR1 is SGHTA and CDR2 is FQGNSA. Trimming left V 2 bases short and J 6 bases short, with 10 bases between. CDR3 amino acids: CASSLTVADGYTF. CDR3 DNA sequence: TGTGCCAGCAGCTTAACAGTAGCGGATGGCTACACCTTC.

This clone was observed a single time. This sequence joins TRBV5-5 and TRBJ1-2; no definite D call. This CDR3 spans 13 amino acids. Germline CDR1 reads SGHKS; CDR2 reads YYEKEE (reference sequence). Trimming pared 4 bases from V and 1 base from J, leaving 8 bases between. The CDR3 coding sequence is TGTGCCAGCAGCCCAGGCGTTAACTATGGCTACACCTTC. It translates to CASSPGVNYGYTF.

The V gene is TRBV7-3, the J gene TRBJ2-3; D is uncertain. The germline gives CDR1 SGHTA, CDR2 FQGTGA. CDR3 length: 15 amino acids. With 4 bases removed from V and 3 bases from J, the gap between germline ends came to 14 bases. The CDR3 spells CASSSSPAETDTQYF. In nucleotides, the CDR3 is TGTGCCAGCAGCTCCAGCCCCGCGGAGACAGATACGCAGTATTTT.

The chain recombines TRBV5-5 with TRBJ2-7, with 12 bases identical to TRBD1. The germline gives CDR1 SGHKS, CDR2 YYEKEE (reference sequence). J gave up 4 bases and V 3 bases, and 2 bases lay outside the gene matches. The CDR3 loop spans 14 amino acids. CDR3 in amino acids: CASSSGQGAYEQYF. The CDR3 DNA is TGTGCCAGCAGCTCGGGACAGGGGGCTTACGAGCAGTACTTC.

This clone was seen just once. V gene TRBV6-2 or TRBV6-3 combines with J gene TRBJ2-7; D remains ambiguous. The V end lost 4 bases, the J end lost 0 bases, and 7 bases lay between the germline ends. The CDR3 sequence is 13 residues long. Germline V CDR1 and CDR2: MNHEY, SVGEGT. CDR3 protein: CASSSGYSYEQYF. In nucleotides, the CDR3 is TGTGCCAGCAGTTCCGGTTACTCCTACGAGCAGTACTTC.

The V gene is TRBV7-2, the J gene TRBJ2-3, with 9 bases lining up with TRBD1. CDR1 is SGHTA and CDR2 is FQGNSA in the germline V gene. Trimming removed 5 bases from V and 5 bases from J; junction bases left unmatched: 5. This CDR3 has 14 residues. The DNA for the CDR3 is TGTGCCAGCAGCCGGGACAGGGACGGAGATACGCAGTATTTT. It codes for CASSRDRDGDTQYF.

This chain links TRBV11-1 with TRBJ2-2, with a possible D match to TRBD2 (5 bases). The CDR3 is made up of 14 amino acids. Trimming pared 1 base from V and 7 bases from J, leaving 10 bases between. CDR1 SGHAT and CDR2 FQDESV come from the germline V gene (reference sequence). Here the CDR3 reads CASSLGRNGGELFF. CDR3 DNA sequence: TGTGCCAGCAGCTTAGGGAGGAATGGCGGGGAGCTGTTTTTT.

This clone was seen a single time. The CDR3 sequence: CASSLDRVNQPQHF. The CDR3 region has the DNA TGTGCCAGCAGTTTGGACAGAGTCAATCAGCCCCAGCATTTT. V is TRBV2 and J is TRBJ1-5; D might be TRBD1 (6 bases). V shed 5 bases and J shed 3 bases, with 11 bases lying between them. The CDR3 covers 14 residues. In germline, CDR1 is SNHLY, CDR2 FYNNEI.

The chain employs TRBV11-2 and TRBJ2-7; D is undetermined. Germline V gives CDR1 SGHAT, CDR2 FQNNGV. CDR3 length: 15 residues. V lost 2 bases and J lost 0, with 11 bases in between. DNA of the CDR3: TGTGCCAGCAGCTTAAAAGAGGCCTACTCCTACGAGCAGTACTTC. Translating gives CASSLKEAYSYEQYF. Full variable domain (rest looked up from reference TRBV11-2 and TRBJ2-7): EAGVAQSPRYKIIEKRQSVAFWCNPISGHATLYWYQQILGQGPKLLIQFQNNGVVDDSQLPKDRFSAERLKGVDSTLKIQPAKLEDSAVYLCASSLKEAYSYEQYFGPGTRLTVT.

The V and J genes are TRBV2 and TRBJ2-7, with D possibly matching TRBD2 (5 bases). Trimming shortened V by 3 bases and J by 7 bases, and 19 bases separated the two germline ends. The CDR3 runs 15 residues. Per the germline V gene, CDR1 is SNHLY and CDR2 is FYNNEI. DNA of the CDR3: TGTGCCAGCAGTGATGGGAGCCGGGCCTTGCCTGAGCAGTACTTC. Its translation is CASSDGSRALPEQYF.

CDR3 DNA sequence: TGTGCCAGCAGTGAGAAGGCAAGCGGGAGGGCCTACAATGAGCAGTTCTTC. Residues: CASSEKASGRAYNEQFF. The rearrangement joins TRBV25-1 to TRBJ2-1; the match to TRBD2 covers 10 bases. Germline CDR1 reads MGHDK; CDR2 reads SYGVNS. The CDR3 extends over 17 amino acids. Unmatched junction bases numbered 7, after V lost 3 bases and J lost 2 bases.

This chain connects TRBV4-1 to TRBJ1-1, with 11 bases aligning to TRBD1. The junction had 7 bases not matched to a gene; V was cut back by 4 bases and J by 3 bases. Per germline, CDR1 MGHRA and CDR2 YSYEKL. The CDR3 has 16 residues. CDR3: CASSLTGTGGHTEAFF. Here the CDR3 DNA reads TGCGCCAGCAGCCTTACCGGGACAGGGGGGCACACTGAAGCTTTCTTT.

Comment on this clone: This sample includes further DNA sequences coding for the same CDR3. This chain joins TRBV6-1 and TRBJ2-7, with D uncertain. This CDR3 has 11 amino acids. Germline-derived CDR1 and CDR2 are MNHNS and SASEGT. V lost 3 bases and J lost 4, with 4 bases in between. The CDR3 loop is CASSDSYEQYF. The CDR3 DNA reads TGTGCCAGCAGTGACAGTTACGAGCAGTACTTC.